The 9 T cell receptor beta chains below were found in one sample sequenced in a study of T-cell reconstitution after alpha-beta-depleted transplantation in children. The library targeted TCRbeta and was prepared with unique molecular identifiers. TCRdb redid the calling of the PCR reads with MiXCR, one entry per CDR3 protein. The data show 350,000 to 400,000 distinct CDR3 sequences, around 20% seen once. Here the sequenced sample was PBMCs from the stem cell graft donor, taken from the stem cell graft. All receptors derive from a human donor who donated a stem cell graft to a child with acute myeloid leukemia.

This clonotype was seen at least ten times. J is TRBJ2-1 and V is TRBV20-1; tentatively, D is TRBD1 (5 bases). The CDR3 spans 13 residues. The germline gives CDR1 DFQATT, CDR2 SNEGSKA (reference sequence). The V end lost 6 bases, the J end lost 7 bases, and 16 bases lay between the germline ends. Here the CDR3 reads CSANPTQENEQFF. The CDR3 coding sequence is TGCAGTGCCAACCCAACACAGGAGAATGAGCAGTTCTTC.

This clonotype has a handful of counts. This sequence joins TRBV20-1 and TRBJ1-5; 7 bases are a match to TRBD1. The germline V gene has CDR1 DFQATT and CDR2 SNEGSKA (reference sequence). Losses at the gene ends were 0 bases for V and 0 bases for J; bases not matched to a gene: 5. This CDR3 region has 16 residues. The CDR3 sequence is CSARDYRGHSNQPQHF. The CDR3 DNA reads TGCAGTGCTAGAGATTATAGGGGGCATAGCAATCAGCCCCAGCATTTT.

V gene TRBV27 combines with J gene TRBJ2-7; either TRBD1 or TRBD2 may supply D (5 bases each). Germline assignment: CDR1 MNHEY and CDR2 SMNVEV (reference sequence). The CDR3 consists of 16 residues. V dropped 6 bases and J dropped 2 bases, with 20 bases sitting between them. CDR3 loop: CASSLHSGDVAYEQYF. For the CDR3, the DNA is TGTGCCAGCAGCCTCCACTCCGGGGACGTAGCCTACGAGCAGTACTTC.

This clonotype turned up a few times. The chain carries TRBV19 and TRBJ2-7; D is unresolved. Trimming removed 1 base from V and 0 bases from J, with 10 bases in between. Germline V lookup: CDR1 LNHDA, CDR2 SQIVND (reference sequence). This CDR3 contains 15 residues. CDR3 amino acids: CASSIGSRISYEQYF. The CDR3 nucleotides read TGTGCCAGTAGTATAGGCTCACGGATCTCCTACGAGCAGTACTTC.

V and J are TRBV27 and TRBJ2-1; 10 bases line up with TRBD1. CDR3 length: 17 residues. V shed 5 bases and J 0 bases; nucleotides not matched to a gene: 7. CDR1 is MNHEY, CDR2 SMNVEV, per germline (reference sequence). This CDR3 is CASSGTGEISSYNEQFF. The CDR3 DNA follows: TGTGCCAGCAGTGGGACAGGGGAGATTAGCTCCTACAATGAGCAGTTCTTC.

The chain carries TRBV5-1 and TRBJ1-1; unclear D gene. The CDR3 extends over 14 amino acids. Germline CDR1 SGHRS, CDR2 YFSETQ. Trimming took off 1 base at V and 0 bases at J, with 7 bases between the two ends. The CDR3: CASSLSHMNTEAFF. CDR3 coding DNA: TGCGCCAGCAGCTTGAGTCACATGAACACTGAAGCTTTCTTT.

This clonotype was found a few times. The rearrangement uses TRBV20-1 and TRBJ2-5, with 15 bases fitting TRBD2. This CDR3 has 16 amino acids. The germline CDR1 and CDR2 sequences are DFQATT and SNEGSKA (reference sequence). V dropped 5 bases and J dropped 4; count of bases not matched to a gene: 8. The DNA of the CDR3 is TGCAGTGCTCTTAGGACTAGCGGGAGGGTAAGAGAGACCCAGTACTTC. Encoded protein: CSALRTSGRVRETQYF.

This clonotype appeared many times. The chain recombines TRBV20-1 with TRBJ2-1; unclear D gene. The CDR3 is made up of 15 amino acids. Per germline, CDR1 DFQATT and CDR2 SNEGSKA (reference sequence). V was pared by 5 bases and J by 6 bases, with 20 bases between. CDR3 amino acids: CSAPAVGNLANEQFF. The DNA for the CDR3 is TGCAGTGCTCCAGCTGTGGGGAATCTGGCCAATGAGCAGTTCTTC.

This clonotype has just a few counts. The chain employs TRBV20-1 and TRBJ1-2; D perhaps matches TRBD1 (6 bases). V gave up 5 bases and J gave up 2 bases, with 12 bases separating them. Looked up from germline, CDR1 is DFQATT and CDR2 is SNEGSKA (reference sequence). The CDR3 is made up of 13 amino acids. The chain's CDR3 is CSAPDSENYGYTF. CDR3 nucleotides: TGCAGTGCTCCGGACAGTGAGAACTATGGCTACACCTTC.